The following is a TCR beta chain sequence with its context. Its binding antigen is unknown. No base qualities exist here, and no much larger clone lies one base off it. Other DNA sequences in this sample translate to the same CDR3. At one collaborating source in Seattle, patients were enrolled during active infection and were followed longitudinally through the course of disease. Collaborating institutions collected whole blood in K2EDTA tubes following their own protocols. For TCRbeta analysis, collaborators shipped samples as frozen whole blood, isolated PBMCs, or DNA extracted from either of those sample types. The record originates from a study of blood T cell repertoires in COVID-19 (dated by TCRdb to about 2020). Regarding the study in general: Collaborator samples came from the United States, Italy and Spain and covered acute and convalescent phases of COVID-19. The prospective study material was composed of cDNA or gDNA derived from T cells, B-cell-depleted T cells, or PBMCs. Subjects who had been exposed to COVID-19, were actively infected with it, or had recovered from it provided the deeply sampled blood TCRbeta repertoires that made up the dataset. The repertoires were released in a freely available public database meant as a resource for research on the immune response to SARS-CoV-2. Samples came from the ongoing ImmuneRACE study (first 160 participants) plus 1,254 subjects from 6 global collaborators. Sample metadata almost always included a de-identified subject ID, COVID-19 status, age in years and sex. Where HLA class I and class II types were available, the types were taken from metadata supplied by the sample provider, not from assay-based typing.

Study-wide findings and limitations: The quantity of clinical and demographic metadata differed by source and by participant and was supplied without curation.

From its cysteine to its phenylalanine, the CDR3 spans 12 amino acids. Only CDR3 DNA remains: 36 bases, in frame from the first base. The germline V gene (reference sequence) sets CDR1 to WNHNN and CDR2 to SYGVQD. The germline ends are 6 bases apart after V is trimmed by 6 bases and J by 0 bases. TCRbeta CDR3 regions were amplified from genomic DNA by means of the immunoSEQ Assay, a bias-controlled multiplex PCR. The authors' analysis ran thus. The number of nucleated cells in each sample was estimated from the amplification of reference gene primers within the assay. Sequence reads were collapsed and filtered to measure the absolute abundance of every unique TCRbeta CDR3 rearrangement. For each sample, productive Simpson clonality was calculated as the square root of Simpson's diversity index over productive rearrangements. The table was pulled from immuneACCESS by TCRdb, which kept in-frame rearrangements only. Such tables lose some clones; where checked, under half of the loss comes from unresolved V genes, and the rest has no known cause. The V and J calls and clone size come from that table; D and trimming were worked out from the DNA. Present in this sample are approximately 70,000 clones, about 91% of which were seen just once. Clones ranked in the top ten supply less than 9% of the sample.

This chain is built from TRBV10-1 and TRBJ2-7, with the D segment identity uncertain. The sequenced sample consisted of peripheral blood. The receptor's source is a middle-aged man with COVID-19, enrolled during active disease. The bases are TGCGCCAGCAGCCGAGGCTCCTACGAGCAGTACTTC. Translated, this gives CASSRGSYEQYF.